This TCR beta chain was observed in a study of T cell responses to AZD1222 COVID-19 vaccine. Using immunoSEQ multiplex PCR, the repertoire was profiled, and TCRdb retains in-frame clones only, with some absent. The data show about 140,000 clones, 92% seen once. About this clone itself: What it binds is unknown.

CDR3 length: 15 residues. Germline loops: CDR1 LGHNA, CDR2 YNFKEQ. V was clipped by 5 bases and J by 1 base; unmatched bases: 5. Study-level results: A mostly white British donor set with more females was recruited, and clonal diversity was possibly underestimated. Unmutated variant regions are reportedly the target of nearly half of TCRs that are spike-specific.

Combined were second doses at about 4 or about 12 weeks. This sequence originates from an adult who received the AZD1222 COVID-19 vaccine. The V and J genes are TRBV4-2 and TRBJ2-5, with TRBD2 identical over 9 bases. This material consisted of peripheral blood, taken 28 days after the second AZD1222 dose. The CDR3 DNA reads TGTGCCAGCAGCACTAGGCGGGGGGGCCAAGAGACCCAGTACTTC. Translating it yields CASSTRRGGQETQYF.